This T cell receptor beta chain came from a study of OX40 agonist ivuxolimab in advanced cancers. For the study in its entirety: Ivuxolimab, which targeted the costimulatory receptor OX40 (CD134), was an agonistic, fully human IgG2 monoclonal antibody. The point of sequencing TCRbeta in the periphery was to test whether ivuxolimab changed TCR sequence diversity and drove clonal T-cell expansion. Three dose-escalation patients achieved partial responses, one with hepatocellular carcinoma and two with cutaneous melanoma. Intravenous ivuxolimab was administered to patients every 2 weeks at six dose levels: 0.01, 0.1, 0.3, 1.5, 3 and 10 mg/kg. The monotherapy dose-escalation portion (N of about 50 patients) of the phase I ivuxolimab trial is reported in the paper. Of the roughly 51 dose-escalation patients, hepatocellular carcinoma was present in approximately 20, melanoma in some 15, renal cell carcinoma in 9 and head and neck cancer in 9. Prior anti-PD-1, anti-PD-L1 or anti-CTLA-4 therapy was permitted, and about two fifths of dose-escalation patients had received checkpoint inhibitors. A male proportion of around 81% and a mean age of about 60 years, ranging from roughly 23 to 79, were recorded for the dose-escalation cohort.

Notes on this clone: What antigen it recognizes has not been identified. No base quality information exists; no much larger clone differs at one position.

Overall study results and their limits: At doses of 0.1 to 3.0 mg/kg, clonal expansion of both CD4+ and CD8+ T cells in blood was seen between baseline and week 6. Partial responders in the 0.1-3.0 mg/kg groups had among the lowest normalized peripheral clonal expansion, especially among CD8+ T cells. The antigen specificity of the clonally expanded peripheral T cells was not determined. After ivuxolimab, expanded clones were on average more numerous among CD8+ T cells than among CD4+ T cells. Low levels of normalized T-cell clonal expansion were also shown by some nonresponding patients.

Patients with autoimmune disease history or receiving systemic immunosuppression were excluded from the trial. Peripheral blood for TCR sequencing was drawn from every dose cohort at baseline, at cycle 4 day 1 and at cycle 7 day 1. Samples were obtained from an open-label, multicenter, first-in-human phase I dose-escalation trial of ivuxolimab. Adults with locally advanced or metastatic melanoma, renal cell carcinoma, hepatocellular carcinoma or head and neck squamous cell carcinoma were enrolled in the trial. CD4+ and CD8+ T cells were sorted separately from peripheral blood before TCR sequencing. To sequence the TCRbeta CDR3 region, genomic DNA was isolated from the sorted cells. TCRbeta CDR3 regions were sequenced using the immunoSEQ Assay. What TCRdb holds here is the immuneACCESS table cut down to in-frame rearrangements. Part of the clones is not present; checked against another copy, under half of the missing clones reflect an unresolved V gene, and the others are unexplained. The table for this sample lists just over 20,000 clones; around 87% of them were counted only once. The ten largest make up about 16% of the sample.

V loses 0 bases at its end and J loses 4 bases; junction bases beyond the gene matches: 5. From its cysteine to its phenylalanine, the CDR3 spans 15 amino acids. Just CDR3 DNA is preserved here, 45 bases in frame from base 1. Via the germline V gene, CDR1 is LGHNA and CDR2 YNFKEQ. The chain employs TRBV4-2 and TRBJ1-2, and TRBD1 matches 7 of the central bases. The TCR originated in an adult with an advanced solid tumor such as melanoma, head and neck, liver or kidney cancer. The sequenced sample was CD4+ or CD8+ T cells sorted from blood, obtained in a trial of the OX40 agonist ivuxolimab. CDR3 reads: CASSQDRGRGYGYTF. The DNA sequence follows: TGTGCCAGCAGCCAAGATAGGGGGCGCGGCTATGGCTACACCTTC.